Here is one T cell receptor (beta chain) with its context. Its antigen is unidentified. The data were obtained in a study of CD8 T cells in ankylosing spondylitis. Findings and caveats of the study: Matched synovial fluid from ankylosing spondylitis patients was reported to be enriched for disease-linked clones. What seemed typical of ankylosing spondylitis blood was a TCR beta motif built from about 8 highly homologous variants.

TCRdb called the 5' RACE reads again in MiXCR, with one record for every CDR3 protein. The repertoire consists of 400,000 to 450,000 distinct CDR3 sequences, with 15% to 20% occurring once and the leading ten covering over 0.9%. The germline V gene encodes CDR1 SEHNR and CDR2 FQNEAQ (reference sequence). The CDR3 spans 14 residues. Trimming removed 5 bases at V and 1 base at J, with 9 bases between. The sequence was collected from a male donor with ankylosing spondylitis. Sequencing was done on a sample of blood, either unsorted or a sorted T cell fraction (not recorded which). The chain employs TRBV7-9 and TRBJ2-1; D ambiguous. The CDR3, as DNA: TGTGCCAGCAGCCATCAAGAATCCTACAATGAGCAGTTCTTC. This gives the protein CASSHQESYNEQFF.